Listed below are T cell receptor beta chains from one sample, sequenced in a study of blood T cells in healthy people across ages. TCRdb processed the 5' RACE reads anew with MiXCR; each CDR3 protein has one entry. The profile covers 1.5 million to 2 million distinct CDR3 sequences, with 28% appearing a single time and less than 9.5% taken by the ten largest. The source material was blood. These receptors were taken from a woman in her thirties in good health. The CDR3 runs from the conserved cysteine through the conserved F or W. The order of the fields is clone size, D gene, V gene, J gene, CDR3 protein, CDR3 DNA. The D gene is left open where the match is weak. Size is omitted from some rows. Given values are once, few, many or a class for expanded clones.

clone size: few
D gene: TRBD1
V gene: TRBV29-1
J gene: TRBJ1-2
CDR3 protein: CSGGTGARYGYTF
CDR3 DNA: TGCAGCGGGGGGACAGGGGCCCGCTATGGCTACACCTTC

clone size: -
D gene: -
V gene: TRBV7-6
J gene: TRBJ2-3
CDR3 protein: CASKRWSSGTSASADTQYF
CDR3 DNA: TGTGCCAGCAAGCGGTGGTCCTCTGGGACTTCTGCTAGCGCAGATACGCAGTATTTT

clone size: few
D gene: -
V gene: TRBV20-1
J gene: TRBJ1-4
CDR3 protein: CSGAVDEKLFF
CDR3 DNA: TGCAGTGGTGCGGTTGATGAAAAACTGTTTTTT

clone size: few
D gene: TRBD2
V gene: TRBV20-1
J gene: TRBJ2-5
CDR3 protein: CSASPVAGGLETQYF
CDR3 DNA: TGCAGTGCTAGCCCCGTAGCGGGAGGATTAGAGACCCAGTACTTC

clone size: many
D gene: -
V gene: TRBV7-3
J gene: TRBJ2-1
CDR3 protein: CASSGGVDEQFF
CDR3 DNA: TGTGCCAGCAGTGGCGGGGTGGATGAGCAGTTCTTC

clone size: -
D gene: TRBD2
V gene: TRBV7-2
J gene: TRBJ2-3
CDR3 protein: CASSSNLRLAADTQYF
CDR3 DNA: TGTGCCAGCAGCTCAAACCTGCGACTAGCGGCAGATACGCAGTATTTT

clone size: -
D gene: TRBD2
V gene: TRBV24-1
J gene: TRBJ2-1
CDR3 protein: CATSDSHPGTSGGYNEQFF
CDR3 DNA: TGTGCCACCAGTGATTCTCACCCTGGGACTAGCGGGGGCTACAATGAGCAGTTCTTC

clone size: -
D gene: -
V gene: TRBV5-1
J gene: TRBJ2-1
CDR3 protein: CASGLFSKRDNEQFF
CDR3 DNA: TGCGCCAGCGGCTTGTTCTCAAAACGGGACAATGAGCAGTTCTTC

clone size: few
D gene: -
V gene: TRBV12-3/TRBV12-4
J gene: TRBJ1-5
CDR3 protein: CASRTVNQPQHF
CDR3 DNA: TGTGCCAGCAGAACAGTTAATCAGCCCCAGCATTTT

clone size: -
D gene: -
V gene: TRBV20-1
J gene: TRBJ2-5
CDR3 protein: CSAKEGGMETQYF
CDR3 DNA: TGCAGTGCTAAAGAGGGGGGGATGGAGACCCAGTACTTC

clone size: few
D gene: -
V gene: TRBV12-3/TRBV12-4
J gene: TRBJ2-7
CDR3 protein: CASSSSREARSGEQYF
CDR3 DNA: -

clone size: -
D gene: -
V gene: TRBV21-1
J gene: TRBJ1-2
CDR3 protein: CATRVNYGYTF
CDR3 DNA: TGTGCCACCCGGGTCAACTATGGCTACACCTTC

clone size: -
D gene: -
V gene: TRBV29-1
J gene: TRBJ2-3
CDR3 protein: CSGGEGGNAADTQYF
CDR3 DNA: TGCAGCGGGGGAGAGGGGGGGAACGCCGCAGATACGCAGTATTTT

clone size: -
D gene: TRBD2
V gene: TRBV3-1
J gene: TRBJ2-5
CDR3 protein: CASSSAAGETQYF
CDR3 DNA: TGTGCCAGCAGCTCCGCAGCGGGGGAGACCCAGTACTTC

clone size: many
D gene: TRBD1
V gene: TRBV20-1
J gene: TRBJ2-7
CDR3 protein: CSARAGQPYEQYF
CDR3 DNA: TGCAGTGCTAGAGCGGGACAGCCTTACGAGCAGTACTTC

clone size: -
D gene: -
V gene: TRBV4-1
J gene: TRBJ2-3
CDR3 protein: CASSRKGSGADTDTQYF
CDR3 DNA: TGCGCCAGCAGCCGGAAAGGATCGGGGGCCGACACAGATACGCAGTATTTT

clone size: many
D gene: TRBD2
V gene: TRBV29-1
J gene: TRBJ2-5
CDR3 protein: CSVEAGGRHRRQETQYF
CDR3 DNA: TGCAGCGTTGAGGCCGGGGGGAGGCATCGTAGACAAGAGACCCAGTACTTC

clone size: few
D gene: -
V gene: TRBV12-3/TRBV12-4
J gene: TRBJ1-2
CDR3 protein: CASSLSPFFYGYTF
CDR3 DNA: TGTGCCAGCAGTTTATCCCCATTTTTCTATGGCTACACCTTC

clone size: -
D gene: TRBD2
V gene: TRBV30
J gene: TRBJ2-1
CDR3 protein: CAWRAGLAAYNEQFF
CDR3 DNA: TGTGCCTGGAGGGCGGGACTAGCCGCCTACAATGAGCAGTTCTTC

clone size: few
D gene: -
V gene: TRBV28
J gene: TRBJ1-4
CDR3 protein: CASITGRGEKLFF
CDR3 DNA: TGTGCCAGCATCACCGGTAGGGGCGAAAAACTGTTTTTT

clone size: -
D gene: TRBD1
V gene: TRBV20-1
J gene: TRBJ1-2
CDR3 protein: CSARSRQGTGDSGYTF
CDR3 DNA: TGCAGTGCTAGGTCCCGTCAGGGGACAGGGGACAGTGGCTACACCTTC

clone size: -
D gene: -
V gene: TRBV6-1
J gene: TRBJ2-3
CDR3 protein: CASSRLMAGSGRTDTQYF
CDR3 DNA: TGTGCCAGCAGCAGACTTATGGCGGGTAGCGGACGCACAGATACGCAGTATTTT

clone size: many
D gene: -
V gene: TRBV29-1
J gene: TRBJ2-7
CDR3 protein: CSVEGGPSYEQYF
CDR3 DNA: TGCAGCGTTGAAGGGGGGCCGTCCTACGAGCAGTACTTC

clone size: many
D gene: TRBD2
V gene: TRBV29-1
J gene: TRBJ2-5
CDR3 protein: CSVGLTSGIGETQYF
CDR3 DNA: TGCAGCGTTGGTCTGACTAGCGGGATAGGAGAGACCCAGTACTTC

clone size: few
D gene: -
V gene: TRBV6-5
J gene: TRBJ2-7
CDR3 protein: CASSCYTSRTHEQYF
CDR3 DNA: TGTGCCAGCAGTTGTTACACTAGCAGAACTCACGAGCAGTACTTC

clone size: -
D gene: TRBD2
V gene: TRBV5-1
J gene: TRBJ2-5
CDR3 protein: CASQLLAGGLEELYF
CDR3 DNA: TGCGCCAGCCAATTACTAGCGGGGGGGCTCGAAGAGCTGTACTTC

clone size: -
D gene: TRBD1
V gene: TRBV12-3/TRBV12-4
J gene: TRBJ1-1
CDR3 protein: CASSRTGGARNTEAFF
CDR3 DNA: TGTGCCAGCAGCCGGACAGGGGGCGCGAGAAATACTGAAGCTTTCTTT

clone size: -
D gene: -
V gene: TRBV15
J gene: TRBJ2-5
CDR3 protein: CATSSAVGPREQYF
CDR3 DNA: TGTGCCACCAGCAGCGCTGTGGGGCCCCGAGAGCAGTACTTC

clone size: -
D gene: -
V gene: TRBV5-1
J gene: TRBJ2-2
CDR3 protein: CASSHLALENTGELFF
CDR3 DNA: TGCGCCAGCAGCCATTTGGCCCTAGAGAACACCGGGGAGCTGTTTTTT

clone size: few
D gene: -
V gene: TRBV29-1
J gene: TRBJ1-1
CDR3 protein: CSVARPLNTEAFF
CDR3 DNA: TGCAGCGTTGCTCGGCCCCTAAACACTGAAGCTTTCTTT

clone size: many
D gene: TRBD1
V gene: TRBV10-3
J gene: TRBJ1-2
CDR3 protein: CATLGQDYGYTF
CDR3 DNA: TGTGCCACCTTGGGACAGGACTATGGCTACACCTTC

clone size: few
D gene: -
V gene: TRBV6-5
J gene: TRBJ2-2
CDR3 protein: CASSSKVVGEGGELFF
CDR3 DNA: TGTGCCAGCAGTTCAAAGGTAGTCGGAGAAGGCGGGGAGCTGTTTTTT

clone size: -
D gene: -
V gene: TRBV7-4
J gene: TRBJ2-1
CDR3 protein: CASSSTFYEQFF
CDR3 DNA: TGTGCCAGCAGCTCCACCTTTTATGAGCAGTTCTTC

clone size: few
D gene: -
V gene: TRBV25-1
J gene: TRBJ2-1
CDR3 protein: CASSADRTEQFF
CDR3 DNA: TGTGCCAGCAGTGCGGATCGGACAGAGCAGTTCTTC

clone size: few
D gene: TRBD1
V gene: TRBV18
J gene: TRBJ1-4
CDR3 protein: CASSPDRATNEKLFF
CDR3 DNA: TGTGCCAGCTCGCCAGACAGGGCAACTAATGAAAAACTGTTTTTT

clone size: many
D gene: TRBD2
V gene: TRBV6-2/TRBV6-3
J gene: TRBJ2-7
CDR3 protein: CASRRFGGRATPHEQYF
CDR3 DNA: TGTGCCAGCAGAAGGTTCGGCGGGAGGGCTACGCCCCACGAGCAGTACTTC

clone size: once
D gene: -
V gene: TRBV29-1
J gene: TRBJ1-4
CDR3 protein: CSVRGEVNEKLFF
CDR3 DNA: TGCAGCGTTCGCGGGGAAGTAAATGAAAAACTGTTTTTT

clone size: many
D gene: TRBD2
V gene: TRBV12-3/TRBV12-4
J gene: TRBJ2-1
CDR3 protein: CASSLALTSGSPLNEQFF
CDR3 DNA: TGTGCCAGCAGTTTAGCGCTAACTAGCGGGAGCCCCCTCAATGAGCAGTTCTTC

clone size: few
D gene: -
V gene: TRBV20-1
J gene: TRBJ1-5
CDR3 protein: CSASTANQPQHF
CDR3 DNA: TGCAGTGCTAGTACAGCGAATCAGCCCCAGCATTTT

clone size: -
D gene: -
V gene: TRBV14
J gene: TRBJ2-2
CDR3 protein: CASSQDRGNTGELFF
CDR3 DNA: TGTGCCAGCAGCCAAGACAGGGGTAACACCGGGGAGCTGTTTTTT